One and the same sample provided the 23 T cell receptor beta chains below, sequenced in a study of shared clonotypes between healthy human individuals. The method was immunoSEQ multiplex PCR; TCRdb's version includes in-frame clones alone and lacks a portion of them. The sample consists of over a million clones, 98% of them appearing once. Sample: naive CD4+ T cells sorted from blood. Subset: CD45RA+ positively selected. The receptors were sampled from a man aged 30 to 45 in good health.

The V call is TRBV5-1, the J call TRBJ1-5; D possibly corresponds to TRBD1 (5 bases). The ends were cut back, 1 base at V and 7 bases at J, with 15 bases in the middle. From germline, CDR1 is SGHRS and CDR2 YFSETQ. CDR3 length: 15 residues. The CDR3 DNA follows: TGCGCCAGCAGCTTGAGAGGGGACCAGGGACAGCCCCAGCATTTT. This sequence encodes CASSLRGDQGQPQHF.

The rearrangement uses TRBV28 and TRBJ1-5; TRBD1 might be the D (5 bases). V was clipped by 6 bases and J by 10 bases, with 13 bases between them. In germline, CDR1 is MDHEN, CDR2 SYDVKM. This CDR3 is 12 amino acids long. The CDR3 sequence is CASREGPPPQHF. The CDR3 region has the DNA TGTGCCAGCAGGGAGGGACCACCTCCCCAGCATTTT.

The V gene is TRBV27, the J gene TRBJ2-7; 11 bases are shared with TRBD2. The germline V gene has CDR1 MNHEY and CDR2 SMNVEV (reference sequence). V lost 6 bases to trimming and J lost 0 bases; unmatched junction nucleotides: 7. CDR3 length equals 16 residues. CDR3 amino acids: CASSLRLAGRSYEQYF. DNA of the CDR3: TGTGCCAGCAGCCTCCGACTAGCGGGACGCTCCTACGAGCAGTACTTC.

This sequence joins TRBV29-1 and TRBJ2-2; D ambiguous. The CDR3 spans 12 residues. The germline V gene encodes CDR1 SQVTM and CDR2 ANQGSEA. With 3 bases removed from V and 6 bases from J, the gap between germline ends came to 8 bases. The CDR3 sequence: CSVEEGAGELFF. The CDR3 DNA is TGCAGCGTTGAGGAAGGCGCCGGGGAGCTGTTTTTT.

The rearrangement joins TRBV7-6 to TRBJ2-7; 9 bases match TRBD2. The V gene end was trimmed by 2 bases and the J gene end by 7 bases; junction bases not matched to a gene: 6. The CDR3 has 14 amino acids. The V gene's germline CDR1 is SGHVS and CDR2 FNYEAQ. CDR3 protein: CASSLIAGVREQYF. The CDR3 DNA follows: TGTGCCAGCAGCTTAATAGCGGGAGTAAGGGAGCAGTACTTC.

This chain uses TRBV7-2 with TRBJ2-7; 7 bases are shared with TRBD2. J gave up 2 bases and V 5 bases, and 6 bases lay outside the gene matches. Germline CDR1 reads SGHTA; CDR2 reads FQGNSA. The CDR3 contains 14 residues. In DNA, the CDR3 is TGTGCCAGCAGCCCTCGACTAGCAGCCTACGAGCAGTACTTC. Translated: CASSPRLAAYEQYF.

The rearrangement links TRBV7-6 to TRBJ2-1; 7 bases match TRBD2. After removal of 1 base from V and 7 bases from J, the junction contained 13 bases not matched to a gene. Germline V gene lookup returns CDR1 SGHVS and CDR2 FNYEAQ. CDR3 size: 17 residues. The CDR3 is CASSLGAGTPASNEQFF. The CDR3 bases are TGTGCCAGCAGCTTAGGAGCGGGGACCCCGGCGAGTAATGAGCAGTTCTTC.

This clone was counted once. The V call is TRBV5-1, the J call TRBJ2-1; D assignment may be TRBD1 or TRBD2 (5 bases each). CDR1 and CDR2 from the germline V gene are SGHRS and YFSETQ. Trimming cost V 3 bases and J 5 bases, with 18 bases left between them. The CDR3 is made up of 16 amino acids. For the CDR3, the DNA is TGCGCCAGCAGCTCGGACATTTGGGGGATGGACAATGAGCAGTTCTTC. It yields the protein CASSSDIWGMDNEQFF.

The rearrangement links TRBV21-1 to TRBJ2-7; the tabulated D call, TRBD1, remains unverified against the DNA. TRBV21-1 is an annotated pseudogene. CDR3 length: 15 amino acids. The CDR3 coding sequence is TGTGCCGGACGGACAGGGGGCAAAAGGTCCTACGAGCAGTACTTC. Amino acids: CAGRTGGKRSYEQYF.

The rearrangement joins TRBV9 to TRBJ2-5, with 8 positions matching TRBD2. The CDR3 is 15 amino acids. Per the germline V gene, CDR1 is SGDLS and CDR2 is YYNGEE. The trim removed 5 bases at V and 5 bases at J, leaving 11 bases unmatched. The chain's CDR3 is CASSPDGGGRETQYF. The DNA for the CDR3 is TGTGCCAGCAGTCCCGATGGCGGGGGGCGGGAGACCCAGTACTTC.

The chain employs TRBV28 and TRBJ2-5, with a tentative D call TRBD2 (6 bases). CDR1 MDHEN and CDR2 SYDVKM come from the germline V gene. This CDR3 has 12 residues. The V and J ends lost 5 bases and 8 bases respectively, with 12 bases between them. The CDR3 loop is CASSDPGVTQYF. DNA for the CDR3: TGTGCCAGCAGTGACCCGGGAGTCACCCAGTACTTC.

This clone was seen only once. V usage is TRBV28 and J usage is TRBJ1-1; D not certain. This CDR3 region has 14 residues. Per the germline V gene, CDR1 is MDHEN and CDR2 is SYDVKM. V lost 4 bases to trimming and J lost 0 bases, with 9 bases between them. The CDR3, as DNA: TGTGCCAGCAGTTCCCTCCCGGTGAACACTGAAGCTTTCTTT. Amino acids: CASSSLPVNTEAFF.

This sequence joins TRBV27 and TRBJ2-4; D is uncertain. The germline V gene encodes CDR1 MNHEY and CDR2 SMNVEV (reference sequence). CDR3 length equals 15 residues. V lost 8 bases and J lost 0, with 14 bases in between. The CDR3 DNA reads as TGTGCCAGCCAAAAATCCGAACTAGCCAAAAACATTCAGTACTTC. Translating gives CASQKSELAKNIQYF.

In DNA, the CDR3 is TGTGCCTGGAGTAGTTCCGGGACTAGCAGTCCCTACGAGCAGTACTTC. As protein: CAWSSSGTSSPYEQYF. The chain employs TRBV30 and TRBJ2-7, with TRBD2 matching 9 bases. CDR3 length: 16 amino acids. In germline, CDR1 is GTSNPN, CDR2 SVGIG (reference sequence). The V segment lost 2 bases and the J segment 2 bases; nucleotides outside the gene matches: 10.

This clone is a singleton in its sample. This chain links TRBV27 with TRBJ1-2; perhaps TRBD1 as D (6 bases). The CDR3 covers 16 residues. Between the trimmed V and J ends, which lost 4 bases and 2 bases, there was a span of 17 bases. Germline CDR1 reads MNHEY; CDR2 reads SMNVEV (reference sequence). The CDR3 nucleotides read TGTGCCAGCAGTTCGACCCCGACAGGAAACAACTATGGCTACACCTTC. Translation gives CASSSTPTGNNYGYTF.

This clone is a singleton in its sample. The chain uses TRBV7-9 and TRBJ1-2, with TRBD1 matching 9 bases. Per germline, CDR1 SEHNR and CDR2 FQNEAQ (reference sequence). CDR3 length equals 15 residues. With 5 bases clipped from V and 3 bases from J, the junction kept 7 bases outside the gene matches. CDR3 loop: CASSLWDRADYGYTF. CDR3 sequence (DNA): TGTGCCAGCAGCCTATGGGACAGGGCGGACTATGGCTACACCTTC. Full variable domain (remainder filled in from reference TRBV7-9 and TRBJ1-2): DTGVSQNPRHKITKRGQNVTFRCDPISEHNRLYWYRQTLGQGPEFLTYFQNEAQLEKSRLLSDRFSAERPKGSFSTLEIQRTEQGDSAMYLCASSLWDRADYGYTFGSGTRLTVV.

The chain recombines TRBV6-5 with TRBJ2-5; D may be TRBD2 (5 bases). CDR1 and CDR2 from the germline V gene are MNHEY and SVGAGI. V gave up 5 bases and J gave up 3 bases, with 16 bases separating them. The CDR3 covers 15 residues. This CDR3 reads CASSPMNDGKETQYF. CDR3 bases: TGTGCCAGCAGTCCAATGAACGACGGGAAAGAGACCCAGTACTTC.

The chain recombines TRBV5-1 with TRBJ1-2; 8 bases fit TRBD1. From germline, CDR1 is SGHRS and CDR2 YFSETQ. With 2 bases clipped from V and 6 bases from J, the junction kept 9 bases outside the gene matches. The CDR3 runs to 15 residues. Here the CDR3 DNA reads TGCGCCAGCAGCTTTCTCGCGCCACAGGGGGATGGCTACACCTTC. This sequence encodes CASSFLAPQGDGYTF.

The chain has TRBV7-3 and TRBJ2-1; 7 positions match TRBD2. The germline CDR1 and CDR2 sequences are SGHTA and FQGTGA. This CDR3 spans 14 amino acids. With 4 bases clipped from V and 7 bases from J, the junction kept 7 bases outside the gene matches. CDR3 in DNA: TGTGCCAGCAGCTCAAGCGGGGATTCGAATGAGCAGTTCTTC. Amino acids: CASSSSGDSNEQFF.

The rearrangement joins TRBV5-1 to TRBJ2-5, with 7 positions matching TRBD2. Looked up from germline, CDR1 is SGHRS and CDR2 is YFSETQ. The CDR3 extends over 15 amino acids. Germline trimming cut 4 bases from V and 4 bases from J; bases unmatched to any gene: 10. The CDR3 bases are TGCGCCAGCAGCCTCACGGGAGGTATGGGAGAGACCCAGTACTTC. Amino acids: CASSLTGGMGETQYF.

The CDR3 here is CASSPTYEQYF. The CDR3 DNA reads TGTGCCAGCAGCCCGACATACGAGCAGTACTTC. The V call is TRBV5-4, the J call TRBJ2-7; the D is unclear. Trimming took 4 bases from V and 4 from J, leaving 6 bases between them. CDR3 size: 11 residues. Germline assignment: CDR1 SGHNT and CDR2 YYREEE (reference sequence).

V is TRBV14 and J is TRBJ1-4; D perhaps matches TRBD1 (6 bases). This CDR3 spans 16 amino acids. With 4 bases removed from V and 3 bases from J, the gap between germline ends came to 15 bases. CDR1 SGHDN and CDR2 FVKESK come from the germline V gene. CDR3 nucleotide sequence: TGTGCCAGCAGCCTGAGAACGGGGGCGGCTAATGAAAAACTGTTTTTT. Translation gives CASSLRTGAANEKLFF.

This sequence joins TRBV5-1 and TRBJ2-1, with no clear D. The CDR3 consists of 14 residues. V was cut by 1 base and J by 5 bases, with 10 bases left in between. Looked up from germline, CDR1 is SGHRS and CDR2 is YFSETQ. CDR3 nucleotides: TGCGCCAGCAGCTTGATACCCCCCAACAATGAGCAGTTCTTC. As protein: CASSLIPPNNEQFF.